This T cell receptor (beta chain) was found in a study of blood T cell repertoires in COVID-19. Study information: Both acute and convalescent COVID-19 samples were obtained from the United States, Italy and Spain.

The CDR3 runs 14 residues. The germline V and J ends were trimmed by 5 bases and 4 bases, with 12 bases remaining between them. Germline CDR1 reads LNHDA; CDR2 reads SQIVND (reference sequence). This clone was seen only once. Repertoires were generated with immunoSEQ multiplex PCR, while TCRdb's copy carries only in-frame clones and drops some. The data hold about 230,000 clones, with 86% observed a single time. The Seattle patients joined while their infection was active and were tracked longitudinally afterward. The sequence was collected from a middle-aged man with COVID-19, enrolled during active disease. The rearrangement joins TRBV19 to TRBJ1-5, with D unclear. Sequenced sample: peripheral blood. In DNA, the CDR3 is TGTGCCAGTAGTGGGAGAGTGGGTAATCAGCCCCAGCATTTT. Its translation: CASSGRVGNQPQHF.